The rows below give T cell receptor beta chains drawn from one sample of a study of blood T cell repertoires in COVID-19. Data came from immunoSEQ multiplex PCR; TCRdb stores just in-frame clones and leaves some out. Among 190,000 or so clones, about 90% were seen once, and the ten largest hold about 8.8%. Sequencing was done on a sample of PBMCs or T cells enriched from blood (not recorded which). Every receptor here comes from a woman younger than 35 who had recovered from COVID-19. CDR3s leave out the opening cysteine and the closing phenylalanine or tryptophan. For some rows the clone size is stated as once, few or many, or as a class when expanded; others skip it.

j_call | clone_size | v_call | cdr3_aa
TRBJ1-2 | NA | TRBV9 | ASSASGPARGYT
TRBJ2-2 | NA | TRBV6-5 | AGSYRPTGESGELF
TRBJ2-2 | NA | TRBV10-2 | ASQEGQNTGELF
TRBJ1-1 | NA | TRBV19 | ASRGGPGGMNTEAF
TRBJ1-2 | NA | TRBV6-5 | ASSPAGGYGYT
TRBJ2-2 | NA | TRBV5-4 | ASSGPRGTGELF
TRBJ2-3 | NA | TRBV9 | ASTRRGGRTDTQY
TRBJ1-4 | NA | TRBV19 | ASSTGTGLSSEKLF
TRBJ1-4 | NA | TRBV7-3 | ASSPNSIQGANEKLF
TRBJ1-2 | NA | TRBV14 | ASSPYRYGYT
TRBJ1-2 | NA | TRBV28 | ASSWGVYGYT
TRBJ1-1 | few | TRBV7-8 | ASSLAAGTNTEAF
TRBJ1-6 | NA | TRBV28 | ASRSLQGAKSPLH
TRBJ2-5 | NA | TRBV6-5 | ASSGRTTLQETQY
TRBJ2-3 | few | TRBV29-1 | SPGVTNTQY
TRBJ2-6 | NA | TRBV6-4 | ASKHSGANVLT
TRBJ2-7 | NA | TRBV7-8 | ASTLRPGERSYEQY
TRBJ2-1 | once | TRBV7-3 | ASSVSGGALNEQF
TRBJ1-2 | NA | TRBV2 | ASSATLPGALGYT
TRBJ2-1 | NA | TRBV9 | ASSLGLAGGDNEQF
TRBJ1-1 | NA | TRBV19 | ASSIKAGTEAF
TRBJ2-2 | NA | TRBV11-3 | ASSLDPRGTGELF
TRBJ2-2 | NA | TRBV24-1 | ATSDRTGILEDTGELF
TRBJ2-2 | NA | TRBV28 | ASSPGGRGTGELF
TRBJ2-1 | NA | TRBV7-2 | ASSLVLAGGNEQF
TRBJ1-6 | NA | TRBV5-1 | ASSLDAQHIIDHGGSPLH
TRBJ2-1 | NA | TRBV25-1 | ASSERGGEF
TRBJ1-1 | NA | TRBV3-1/TRBV3-2 | ASSQAIHMNTEAF
TRBJ2-5 | NA | TRBV3-1/TRBV3-2 | ASSLRLAGVRETQY
TRBJ1-2 | NA | TRBV5-1 | ASSYGQNYGYT
TRBJ2-5 | NA | TRBV7-3 | ASSRGEAPQETQY
TRBJ1-3 | NA | TRBV5-1 | ASRTGYSGNTIY
TRBJ1-5 | NA | TRBV5-6 | ASSFGRGRVNQPQH
TRBJ1-5 | NA | TRBV7-2 | ASNPGRGEPQH
TRBJ2-5 | NA | TRBV5-1 | ASSLDPSQETQY
TRBJ2-5 | NA | TRBV30 | AWSRTGQLETQY
TRBJ2-1 | NA | TRBV5-6 | ASSSDRERNNEQF
TRBJ1-1 | NA | TRBV5-1 | ASSLERFTEAF
TRBJ1-2 | NA | TRBV27 | ASSSAGTPNYGYT
TRBJ1-6 | few | TRBV7-9 | ASSKQGDGSPLH